This TCR beta chain stems from a study of blood T cell repertoires in COVID-19. Allocation to cohorts depended on clinical history reported by the participants. This table comes from immunoSEQ multiplex PCR, and its TCRdb copy is limited to in-frame clones, with some not included. This table holds over 300,000 clones, approximately 87% found once. The sequence was collected from a woman in her thirties with acute COVID-19. The sample consisted of PBMCs or T cells enriched from blood (not recorded which).

CDR3 sequence: CASSSRGRLNTGELFF. The CDR3 DNA reads TGTGCCAGCAGCTCCAGGGGGCGATTGAACACCGGGGAGCTGTTTTTT. This chain connects TRBV5-6 to TRBJ2-2; TRBD1 aligns across 8 bases. CDR1 is SGHDT and CDR2 is YYEEEE in the germline V gene. Losses at the gene ends were 3 bases for V and 1 base for J; bases not matched to a gene: 5. The CDR3 sequence is 16 residues long. The full variable domain, completed using reference TRBV5-6 and TRBJ2-2, is DAGVTQSPTHLIKTRGQQVTLRCSPKSGHDTVSWYQQALGQGPQFIFQYYEEEERQRGNFPDRFSGHQFPNYSSELNVNALLLGDSALYLCASSSRGRLNTGELFFGEGSRLTVL.